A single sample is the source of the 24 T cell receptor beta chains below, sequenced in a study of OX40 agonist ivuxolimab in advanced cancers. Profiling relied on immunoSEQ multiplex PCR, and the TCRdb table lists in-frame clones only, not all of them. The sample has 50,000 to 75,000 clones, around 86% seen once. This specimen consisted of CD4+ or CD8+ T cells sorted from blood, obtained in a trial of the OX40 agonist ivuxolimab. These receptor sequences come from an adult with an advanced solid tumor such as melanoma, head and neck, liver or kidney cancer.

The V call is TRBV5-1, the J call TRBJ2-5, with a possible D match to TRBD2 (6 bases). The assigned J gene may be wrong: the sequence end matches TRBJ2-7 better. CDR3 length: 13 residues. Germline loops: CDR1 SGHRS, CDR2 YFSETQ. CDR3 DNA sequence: TGCGCCAGCTCGGGGGTAATCTCCTACGAGCAGTACTTC. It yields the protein CASSGVISYEQYF.

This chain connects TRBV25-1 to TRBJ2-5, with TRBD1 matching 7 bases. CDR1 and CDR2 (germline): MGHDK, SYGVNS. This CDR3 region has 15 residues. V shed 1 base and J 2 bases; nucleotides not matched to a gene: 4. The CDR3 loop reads CASSELGRGQETQYF. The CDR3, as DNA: TGTGCCAGCAGTGAATTAGGCAGGGGGCAAGAGACCCAGTACTTC.

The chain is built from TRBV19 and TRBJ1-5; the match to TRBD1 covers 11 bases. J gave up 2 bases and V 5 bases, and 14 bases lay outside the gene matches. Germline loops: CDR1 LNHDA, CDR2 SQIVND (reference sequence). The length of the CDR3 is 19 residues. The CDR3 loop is CASSAMGQGVDVGNQPQHF. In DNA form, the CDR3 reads TGTGCCAGTAGTGCAATGGGACAGGGGGTAGATGTTGGCAATCAGCCCCAGCATTTT.

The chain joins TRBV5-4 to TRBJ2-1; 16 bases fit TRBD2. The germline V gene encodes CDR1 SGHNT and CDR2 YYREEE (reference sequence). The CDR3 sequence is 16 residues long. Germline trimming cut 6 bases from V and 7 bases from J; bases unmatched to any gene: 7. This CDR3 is CASTPGLAGGPNEQFF. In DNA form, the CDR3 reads TGTGCCAGCACCCCGGGACTAGCGGGGGGGCCAAATGAGCAGTTCTTC.

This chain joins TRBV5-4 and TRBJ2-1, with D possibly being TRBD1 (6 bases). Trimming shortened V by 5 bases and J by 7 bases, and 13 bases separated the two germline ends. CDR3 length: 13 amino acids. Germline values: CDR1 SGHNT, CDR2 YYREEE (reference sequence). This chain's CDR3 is CASRIGGKNEQFF. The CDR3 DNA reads TGTGCCAGCAGAATAGGGGGTAAAAATGAGCAGTTCTTC.

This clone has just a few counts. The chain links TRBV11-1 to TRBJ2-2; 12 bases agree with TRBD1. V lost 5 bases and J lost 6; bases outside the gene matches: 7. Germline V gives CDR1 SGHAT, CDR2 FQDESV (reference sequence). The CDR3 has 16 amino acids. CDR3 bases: TGTGCCAGCAGCCCCCCGGGACAGGGGGCGTCCGGGGAGCTGTTTTTT. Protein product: CASSPPGQGASGELFF.

The CDR3 is CASSLGTISGANVLTF. CDR3 DNA sequence: TGTGCCAGCAGCTTGGGGACCATCTCTGGGGCCAACGTCCTGACTTTC. The gene calls are TRBV5-5 and TRBJ2-6; the D is unclear. The CDR3 spans 16 residues. V gave up 0 bases and J gave up 0 bases, with 7 bases separating them. Germline CDR1 reads SGHKS; CDR2 reads YYEKEE (reference sequence).

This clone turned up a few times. The CDR3 loop reads CASSSPGTDQETQYF. The CDR3 coding sequence is TGTGCCAGTAGTTCCCCAGGAACCGACCAAGAGACCCAGTACTTC. The rearrangement joins TRBV19 to TRBJ2-5; D is unclear. The V gene's germline CDR1 is LNHDA and CDR2 SQIVND (reference sequence). The CDR3 totals 15 residues. The V end lost 5 bases, the J end lost 0 bases, and 13 bases lay between the germline ends.

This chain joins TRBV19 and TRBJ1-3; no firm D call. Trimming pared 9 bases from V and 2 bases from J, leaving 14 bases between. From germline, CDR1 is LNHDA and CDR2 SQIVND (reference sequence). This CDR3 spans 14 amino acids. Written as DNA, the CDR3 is TGTGCCAGCCTTACCCTGGCACCTGGAAACACCATATATTTT. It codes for CASLTLAPGNTIYF.

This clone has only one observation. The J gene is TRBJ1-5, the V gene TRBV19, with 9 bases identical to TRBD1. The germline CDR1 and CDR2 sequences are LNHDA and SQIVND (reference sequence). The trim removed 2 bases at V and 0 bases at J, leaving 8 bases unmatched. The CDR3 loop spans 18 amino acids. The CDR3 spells CASSIRDRGVYSNQPQHF. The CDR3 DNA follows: TGTGCCAGTAGTATAAGAGACAGGGGGGTTTATAGCAATCAGCCCCAGCATTTT.

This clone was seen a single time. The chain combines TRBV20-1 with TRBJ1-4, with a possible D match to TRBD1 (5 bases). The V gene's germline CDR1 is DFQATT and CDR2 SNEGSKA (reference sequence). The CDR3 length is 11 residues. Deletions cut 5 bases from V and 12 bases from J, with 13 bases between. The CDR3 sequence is CSAVGARQLFF. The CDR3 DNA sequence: TGCAGTGCTGTTGGGGCGAGGCAACTGTTTTTT.

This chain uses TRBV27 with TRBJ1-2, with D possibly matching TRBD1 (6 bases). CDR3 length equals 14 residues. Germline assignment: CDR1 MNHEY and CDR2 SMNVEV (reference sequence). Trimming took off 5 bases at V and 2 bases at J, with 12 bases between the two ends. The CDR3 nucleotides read TGTGCCAGCAGTCCCCGGACAGTAAACTATGGCTACACCTTC. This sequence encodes CASSPRTVNYGYTF.

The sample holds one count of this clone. The CDR3 region has the DNA TGTGCCAGCAGTGAGGGCGGGGGTACGCAGTATTTT. This translates into CASSEGGGTQYF. J is TRBJ2-3 and V is TRBV6-4, with 7 bases matching TRBD2. Germline V gene data show CDR1 as MRHNA and CDR2 as SNTAGT. The CDR3 runs to 12 residues. The ends lost 3 bases at V and 8 bases at J; junction bases unmatched: 2.

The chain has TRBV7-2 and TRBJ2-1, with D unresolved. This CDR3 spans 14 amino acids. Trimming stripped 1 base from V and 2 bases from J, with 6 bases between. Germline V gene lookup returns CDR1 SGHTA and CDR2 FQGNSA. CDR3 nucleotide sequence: TGTGCCAGCAGCTTAGATGAGACCTACAATGAGCAGTTCTTC. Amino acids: CASSLDETYNEQFF.

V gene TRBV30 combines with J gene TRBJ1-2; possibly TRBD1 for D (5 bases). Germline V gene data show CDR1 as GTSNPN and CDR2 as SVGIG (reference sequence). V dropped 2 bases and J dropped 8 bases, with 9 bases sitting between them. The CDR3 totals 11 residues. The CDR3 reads CAWSYRGGYTF. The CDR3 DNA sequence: TGTGCCTGGAGTTATCGGGGGGGCTACACCTTC.

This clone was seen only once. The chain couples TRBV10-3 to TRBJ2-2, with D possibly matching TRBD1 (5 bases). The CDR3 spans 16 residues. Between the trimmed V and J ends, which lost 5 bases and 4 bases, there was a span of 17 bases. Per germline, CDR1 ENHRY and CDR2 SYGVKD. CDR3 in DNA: TGTGCCATCAGTAAGACACAGGCAGAGTCCACCGGGGAGCTGTTTTTT. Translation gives CAISKTQAESTGELFF.

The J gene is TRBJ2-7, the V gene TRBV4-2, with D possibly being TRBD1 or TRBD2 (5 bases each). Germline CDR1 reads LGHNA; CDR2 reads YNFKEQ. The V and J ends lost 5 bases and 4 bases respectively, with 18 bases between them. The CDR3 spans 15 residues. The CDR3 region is CASSYLDEGRYEQYF. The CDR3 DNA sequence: TGTGCCAGCAGCTACCTGGACGAGGGGCGATACGAGCAGTACTTC.

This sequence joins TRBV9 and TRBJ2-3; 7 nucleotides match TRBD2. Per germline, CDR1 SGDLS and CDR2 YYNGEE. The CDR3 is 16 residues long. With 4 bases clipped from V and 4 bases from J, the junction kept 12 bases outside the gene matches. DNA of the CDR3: TGTGCCAGCAGCCTGGGGAGGGCGTCGTCCGCAGATACGCAGTATTTT. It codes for CASSLGRASSADTQYF.

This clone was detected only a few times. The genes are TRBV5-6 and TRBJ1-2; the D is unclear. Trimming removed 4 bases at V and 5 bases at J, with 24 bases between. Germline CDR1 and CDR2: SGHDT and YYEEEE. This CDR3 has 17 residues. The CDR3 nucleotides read TGTGCCAGCAGCCCGCCACCTCAGGTTAACGGACTATATGGCTACACCTTC. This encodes CASSPPPQVNGLYGYTF.

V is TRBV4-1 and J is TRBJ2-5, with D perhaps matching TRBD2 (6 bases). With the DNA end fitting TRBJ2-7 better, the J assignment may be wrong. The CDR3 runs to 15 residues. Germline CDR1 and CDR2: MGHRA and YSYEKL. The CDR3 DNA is TGCGCCAGCAGCCAAGAGGCGGGGACCTCCTACGAGCAGTACTTC. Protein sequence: CASSQEAGTSYEQYF.

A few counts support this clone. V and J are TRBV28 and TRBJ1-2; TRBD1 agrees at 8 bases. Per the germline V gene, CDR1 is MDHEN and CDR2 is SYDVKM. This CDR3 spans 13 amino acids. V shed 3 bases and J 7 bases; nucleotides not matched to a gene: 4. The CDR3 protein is CASSLSTGAGYTF. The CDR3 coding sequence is TGTGCCAGCAGTTTGTCGACAGGGGCTGGCTACACCTTC.

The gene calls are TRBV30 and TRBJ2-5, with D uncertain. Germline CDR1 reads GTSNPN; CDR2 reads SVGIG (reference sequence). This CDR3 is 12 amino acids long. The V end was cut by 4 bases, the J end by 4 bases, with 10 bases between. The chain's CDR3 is CAWIDPGETQYF. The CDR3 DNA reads TGTGCCTGGATTGATCCGGGAGAGACCCAGTACTTC. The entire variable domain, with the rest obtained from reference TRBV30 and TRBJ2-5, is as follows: SQTIHQWPATLVQPVGSPLSLECTVEGTSNPNLYWYRQAAGRGLQLLFYSVGIGQISSEVPQNLSASRPQDRQFILSSKKLLLSDSGFYLCAWIDPGETQYFGPGTRLLVL.

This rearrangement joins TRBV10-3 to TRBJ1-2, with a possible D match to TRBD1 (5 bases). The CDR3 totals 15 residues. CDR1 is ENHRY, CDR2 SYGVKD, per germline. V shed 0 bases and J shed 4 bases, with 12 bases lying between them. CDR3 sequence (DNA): TGTGCCATCAGTGAGTCTAGGGGTAGCGGCTATGGCTACACCTTC. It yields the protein CAISESRGSGYGYTF.

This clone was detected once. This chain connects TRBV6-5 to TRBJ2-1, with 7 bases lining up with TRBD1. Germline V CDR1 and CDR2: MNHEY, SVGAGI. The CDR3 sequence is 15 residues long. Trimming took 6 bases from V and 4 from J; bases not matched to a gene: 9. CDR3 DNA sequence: TGTGCCAGCAGACACCTATCACAGGGGTACAATGAGCAGTTCTTC. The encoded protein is CASRHLSQGYNEQFF.